Listed below are T cell receptor beta chains from one sample, sequenced in a study of siplizumab effects on memory and regulatory T cells. The data were produced by immunoSEQ multiplex PCR, yet TCRdb's version contains in-frame clones alone and is incomplete. The sample yields around 100,000 clones, around 94% seen once. The sequencing sample was made of non-Treg CD4+ T cells sorted from blood. These receptors all stem from a human donor in good health. The CDR3 runs from the conserved cysteine through the conserved F or W. The D gene is left open where the match is weak. Clone size is stated in some rows and not others, as once, few, many or a class when expanded.

>TRBV14|.|.|TRBJ1-1
TGTGCCAGCAGCCCTCTAGGTCTGGGTACTGAAGCTTTCTTT
CASSPLGLGTEAFF
>TRBV9|TRBD2|.|TRBJ2-3
TGTGCCAGCAGCGGGACTAGCTCTTCTGATACGCAGTATTTT
CASSGTSSSDTQYF
>TRBV28|TRBD1|.|TRBJ2-7
TGTGCCAGCGGTCAGGGGGTTCAGGACGAGCAGTACTTC
CASGQGVQDEQYF
>TRBV7-2|.|.|TRBJ1-5
TGTGCCAGCAGCCCTGGGAATCAGCCCCAGCATTTT
CASSPGNQPQHF
>TRBV9|.|.|TRBJ2-6
TGTGCCAGCAGCCCCCGGACGGGAAGCTCTGGGGCCAACGTCCTGACTTTC
CASSPRTGSSGANVLTF
>TRBV20-1|.|.|TRBJ1-1
TGCAGTGCTAGATTGAACACTGAAGCTTTCTTT
CSARLNTEAFF
>TRBV15|.|.|TRBJ2-1
TGTGCCACCAGCAGAGATTGGAAAGGGTACAATGAGCAGTTCTTC
CATSRDWKGYNEQFF
>TRBV4-2|.|.|TRBJ2-1
TGTGCCAGCAGCCAAGTCGCGGGGGCGACCTACAATGAGCAGTTCTTC
CASSQVAGATYNEQFF
>TRBV2|.|.|TRBJ1-5
TGTGCCAGCAGGTACTCCTCCAATCAGCCCCAGCATTTT
CASRYSSNQPQHF
>TRBV2|.|.|TRBJ2-1
TGTGCCAGCTCAGCCGGACTCGATGAGCAGTTCTTC
CASSAGLDEQFF
>TRBV7-8|TRBD1|.|TRBJ1-2
TGTGCCAGCAGCGAAGACAGGGGGCCTTTTGGCTACACCTTC
CASSEDRGPFGYTF
>TRBV30|.|.|TRBJ1-4
TGTGCCTGGGCACTAAATGAAAAACTGTTTTTT
CAWALNEKLFF
>TRBV11-2|TRBD2|.|TRBJ2-7
TGTGCCAGCAGCTTACGTTCCGTGGGACTAGGTTCCTACGAGCAGTACTTC
CASSLRSVGLGSYEQYF
>TRBV29-1|TRBD2|few|TRBJ2-5
TGCAGCGTCGACATCGGGGGGGGCGCGGTGACCCAGTACTTC
CSVDIGGGAVTQYF
>TRBV6-6|.|.|TRBJ2-5
TGTGCCAGCAGCGACATTGGGGGGTCGGGGGAGACCCAGTACTTC
CASSDIGGSGETQYF
>TRBV27|.|.|TRBJ2-7
TGTGCCAGCAGTTTACAGGGACAACTCAGCGAGCAGTACTTC
CASSLQGQLSEQYF
>TRBV6-5|.|once|TRBJ1-1
TGTGCCAGCAGTTACTCGAGGAGGGCTGAAGCTTTCTTT
CASSYSRRAEAFF
>TRBV2|TRBD2|.|TRBJ2-7
TGTGCCAGCAGTGCCTCCGGGACTAGCAGGCACGAGCAGTACTTC
CASSASGTSRHEQYF
>TRBV19|TRBD2|.|TRBJ2-7
TGTGCCAGTAGTAGGGCTAGCGGGTCCTACGAGCAGTACTTC
CASSRASGSYEQYF
>TRBV5-3|.|.|TRBJ1-1
TGTGCCAGAAGCTTGTTTAGGGGAGCGACTGAAGCTTTCTTT
CARSLFRGATEAFF
>TRBV14|TRBD1|.|TRBJ1-1
TGTGCCAGCAGCCGGAGGACAGGGAGGTATACTGAAGCTTTCTTT
CASSRRTGRYTEAFF
>TRBV27|TRBD2|once|TRBJ2-3
TGTGCCAGCAGTTTATTGACTAGCGGGAGGAGCACAGATACGCAGTATTTT
CASSLLTSGRSTDTQYF